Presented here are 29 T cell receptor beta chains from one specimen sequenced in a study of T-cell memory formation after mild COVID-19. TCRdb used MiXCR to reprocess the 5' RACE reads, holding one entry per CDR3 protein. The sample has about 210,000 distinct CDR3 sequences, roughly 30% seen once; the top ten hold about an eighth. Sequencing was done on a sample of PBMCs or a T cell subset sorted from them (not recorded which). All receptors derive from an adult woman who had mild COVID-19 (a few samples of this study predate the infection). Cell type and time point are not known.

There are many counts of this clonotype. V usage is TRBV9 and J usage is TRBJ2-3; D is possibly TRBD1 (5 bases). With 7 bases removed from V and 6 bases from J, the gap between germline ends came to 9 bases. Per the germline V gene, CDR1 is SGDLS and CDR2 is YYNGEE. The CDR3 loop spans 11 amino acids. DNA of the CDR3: TGTGCCAGCGGCAGGGCTGATACGCAGTATTTT. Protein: CASGRADTQYF.

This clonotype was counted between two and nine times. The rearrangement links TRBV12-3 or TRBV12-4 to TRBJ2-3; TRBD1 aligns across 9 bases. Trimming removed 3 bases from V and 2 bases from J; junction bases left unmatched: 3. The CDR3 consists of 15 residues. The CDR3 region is CASSFTGGVTDTQYF. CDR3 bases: TGTGCCAGCAGTTTTACAGGGGGCGTCACAGATACGCAGTATTTT.

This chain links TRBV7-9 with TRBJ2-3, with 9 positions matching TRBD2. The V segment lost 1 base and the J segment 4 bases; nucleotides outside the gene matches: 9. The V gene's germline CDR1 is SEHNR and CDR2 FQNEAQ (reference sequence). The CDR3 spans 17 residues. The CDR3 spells CASSLVSRAGGADTQYF. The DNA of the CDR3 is TGTGCCAGCAGCTTAGTGTCGCGAGCGGGGGGCGCAGATACGCAGTATTTT.

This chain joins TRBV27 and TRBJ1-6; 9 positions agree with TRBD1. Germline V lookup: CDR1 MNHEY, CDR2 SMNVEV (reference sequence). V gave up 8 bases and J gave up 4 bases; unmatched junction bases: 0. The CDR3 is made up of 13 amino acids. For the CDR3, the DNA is TGTGCCAGCGGACAGGGGTATAATTCACCCCTCCACTTT. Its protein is CASGQGYNSPLHF.

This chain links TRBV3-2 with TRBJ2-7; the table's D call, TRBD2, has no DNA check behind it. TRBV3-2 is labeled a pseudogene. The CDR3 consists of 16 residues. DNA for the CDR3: TGTGCCAGCAGCCAAGGACTAGCGGGAGAACAATACGAGCAGTACTTC. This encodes CASSQGLAGEQYEQYF.

The CDR3: CASSSLSLNTEAFF. DNA of the CDR3: TGTGCCAGTAGTAGTCTCAGTTTGAACACTGAAGCTTTCTTT. The chain links TRBV19 to TRBJ1-1, with D unclear. Germline V gene data show CDR1 as LNHDA and CDR2 as SQIVND (reference sequence). The ends were cut back, 4 bases at V and 0 bases at J, with 9 bases in the middle. CDR3 size: 14 residues.

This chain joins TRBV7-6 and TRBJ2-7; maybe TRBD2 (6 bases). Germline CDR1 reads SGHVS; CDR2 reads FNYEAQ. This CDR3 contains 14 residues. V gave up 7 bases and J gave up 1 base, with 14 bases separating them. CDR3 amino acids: CASTLGGPSYEQYF. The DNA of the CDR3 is TGTGCCAGCACCCTGGGAGGTCCATCCTACGAGCAGTACTTC.

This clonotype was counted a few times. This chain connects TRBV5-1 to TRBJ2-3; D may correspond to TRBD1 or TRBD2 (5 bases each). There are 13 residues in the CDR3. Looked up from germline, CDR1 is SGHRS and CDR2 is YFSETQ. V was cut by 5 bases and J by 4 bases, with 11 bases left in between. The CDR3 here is CASSEGSPDTQYF. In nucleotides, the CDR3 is TGCGCCAGCAGTGAGGGGAGTCCAGATACGCAGTATTTT. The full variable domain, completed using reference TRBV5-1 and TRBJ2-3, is KAGVTQTPRYLIKTRGQQVTLSCSPISGHRSVSWYQQTPGQGLQFLFEYFSETQRNKGNFPGRFSGRQFSNSRSEMNVSTLELGDSALYLCASSEGSPDTQYFGPGTRLTVL.

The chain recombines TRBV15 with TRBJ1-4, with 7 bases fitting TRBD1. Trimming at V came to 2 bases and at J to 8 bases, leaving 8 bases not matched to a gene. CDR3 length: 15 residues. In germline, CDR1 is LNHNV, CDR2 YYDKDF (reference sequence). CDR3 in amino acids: CATSRTGDIEEKLFF. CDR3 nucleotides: TGTGCCACCAGCAGAACAGGGGACATTGAGGAAAAACTGTTTTTT.

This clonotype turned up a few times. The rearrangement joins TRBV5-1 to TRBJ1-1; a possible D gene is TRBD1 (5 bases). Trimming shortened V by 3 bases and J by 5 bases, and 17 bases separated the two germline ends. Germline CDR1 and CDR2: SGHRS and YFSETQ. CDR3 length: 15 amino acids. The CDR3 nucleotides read TGCGCCAGCAGCTCCGTGGAGGGGCTGGGGACTGAAGCTTTCTTT. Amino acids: CASSSVEGLGTEAFF.

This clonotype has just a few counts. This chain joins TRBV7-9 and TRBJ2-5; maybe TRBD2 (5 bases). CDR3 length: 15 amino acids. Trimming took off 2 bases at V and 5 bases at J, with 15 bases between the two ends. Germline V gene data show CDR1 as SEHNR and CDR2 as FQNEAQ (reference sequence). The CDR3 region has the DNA TGTGCCAGCAGCTTAACGGCGGGTGGGGTCGAGACCCAGTACTTC. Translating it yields CASSLTAGGVETQYF.

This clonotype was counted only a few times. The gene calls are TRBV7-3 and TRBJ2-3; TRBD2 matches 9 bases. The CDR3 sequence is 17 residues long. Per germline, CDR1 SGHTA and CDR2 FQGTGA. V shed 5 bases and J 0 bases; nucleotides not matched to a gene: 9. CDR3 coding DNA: TGTGCCAGCAGCCCGAGCGGGGGGAAAACTAGCACAGATACGCAGTATTTT. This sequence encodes CASSPSGGKTSTDTQYF. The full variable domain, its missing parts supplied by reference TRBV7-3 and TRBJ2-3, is GAGVSQTPSNKVTEKGKYVELRCDPISGHTALYWYRQSLGQGPEFLIYFQGTGAADDSGLPNDRFFAVRPEGSVSTLKIQRTERGDSAVYLCASSPSGGKTSTDTQYFGPGTRLTVL.

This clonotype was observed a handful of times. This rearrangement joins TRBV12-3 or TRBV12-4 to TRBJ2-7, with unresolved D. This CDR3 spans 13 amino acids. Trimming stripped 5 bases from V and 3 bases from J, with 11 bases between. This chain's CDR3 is CASSPALSYEQYF. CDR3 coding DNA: TGTGCCAGCAGTCCCGCTCTGAGCTACGAGCAGTACTTC.

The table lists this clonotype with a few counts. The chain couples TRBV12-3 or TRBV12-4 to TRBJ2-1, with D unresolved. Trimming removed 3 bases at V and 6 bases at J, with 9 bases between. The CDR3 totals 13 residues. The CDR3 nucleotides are TGTGCCAGCAGTTTCGGCATAGTCAATGAGCAGTTCTTC. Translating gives CASSFGIVNEQFF.

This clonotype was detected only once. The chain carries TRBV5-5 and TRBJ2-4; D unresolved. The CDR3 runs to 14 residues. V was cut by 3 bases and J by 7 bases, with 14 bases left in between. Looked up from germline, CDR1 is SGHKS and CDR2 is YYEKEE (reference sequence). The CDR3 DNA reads TGTGCCAGCAGCTCCCCGCTCATGGAGAACATTCAGTACTTC. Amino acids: CASSSPLMENIQYF.

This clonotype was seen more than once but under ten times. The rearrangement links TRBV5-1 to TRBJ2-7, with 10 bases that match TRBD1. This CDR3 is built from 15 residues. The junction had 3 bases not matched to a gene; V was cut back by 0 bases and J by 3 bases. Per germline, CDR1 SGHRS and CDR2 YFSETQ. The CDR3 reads CASSLETGGFYEQYF. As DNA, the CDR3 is TGCGCCAGCAGCTTGGAGACAGGGGGCTTCTACGAGCAGTACTTC. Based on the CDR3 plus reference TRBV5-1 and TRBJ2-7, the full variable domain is KAGVTQTPRYLIKTRGQQVTLSCSPISGHRSVSWYQQTPGQGLQFLFEYFSETQRNKGNFPGRFSGRQFSNSRSEMNVSTLELGDSALYLCASSLETGGFYEQYFGPGTRLTVT.

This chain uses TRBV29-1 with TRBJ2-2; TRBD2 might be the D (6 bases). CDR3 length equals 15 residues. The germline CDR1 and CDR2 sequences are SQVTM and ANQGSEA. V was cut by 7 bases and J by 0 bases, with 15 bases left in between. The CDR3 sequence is CSGMPSETNTGELFF. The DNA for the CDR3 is TGCAGCGGGATGCCTAGCGAGACGAACACCGGGGAGCTGTTTTTT.

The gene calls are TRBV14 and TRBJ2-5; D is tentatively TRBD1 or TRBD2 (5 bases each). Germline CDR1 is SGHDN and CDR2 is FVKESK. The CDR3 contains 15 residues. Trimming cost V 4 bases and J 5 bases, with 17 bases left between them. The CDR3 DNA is TGTGCCAGCAGCCCGTATCGGGGCCTGGGGGAGACCCAGTACTTC. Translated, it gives CASSPYRGLGETQYF.

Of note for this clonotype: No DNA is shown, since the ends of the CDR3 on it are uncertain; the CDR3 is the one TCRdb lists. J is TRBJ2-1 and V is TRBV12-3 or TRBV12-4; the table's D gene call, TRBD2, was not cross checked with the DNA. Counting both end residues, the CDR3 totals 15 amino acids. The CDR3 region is CASSFGPGTSGSLFF.

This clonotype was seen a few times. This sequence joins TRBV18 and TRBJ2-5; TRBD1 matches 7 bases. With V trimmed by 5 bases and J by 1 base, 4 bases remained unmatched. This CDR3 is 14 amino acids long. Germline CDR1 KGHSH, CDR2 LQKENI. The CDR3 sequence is CASSGDRVQETQYF. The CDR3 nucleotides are TGTGCCAGCTCAGGCGACAGGGTCCAAGAGACCCAGTACTTC.

The DNA for the CDR3 is TGTGCCAGCAGCGCCTTCGCTAGCGGGATGGGGGGGGCAGATACGCAGTATTTT. Protein product: CASSAFASGMGGADTQYF. The rearrangement links TRBV9 to TRBJ2-3, with 9 bases fitting TRBD2. From germline, CDR1 is SGDLS and CDR2 YYNGEE. The CDR3 loop spans 18 amino acids. The trim removed 3 bases at V and 4 bases at J, leaving 15 bases unmatched.

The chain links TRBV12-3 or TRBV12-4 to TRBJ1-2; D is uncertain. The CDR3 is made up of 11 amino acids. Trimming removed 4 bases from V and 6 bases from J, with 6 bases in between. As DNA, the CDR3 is TGTGCCAGCAGTTCCTTCGATGGCTACACCTTC. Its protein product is CASSSFDGYTF.

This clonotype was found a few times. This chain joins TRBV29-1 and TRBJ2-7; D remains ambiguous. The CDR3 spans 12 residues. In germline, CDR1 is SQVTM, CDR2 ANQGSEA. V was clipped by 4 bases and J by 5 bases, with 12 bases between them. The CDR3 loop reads CSVGQGLDEQYF. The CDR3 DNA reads TGCAGCGTTGGACAAGGGCTGGACGAGCAGTACTTC.

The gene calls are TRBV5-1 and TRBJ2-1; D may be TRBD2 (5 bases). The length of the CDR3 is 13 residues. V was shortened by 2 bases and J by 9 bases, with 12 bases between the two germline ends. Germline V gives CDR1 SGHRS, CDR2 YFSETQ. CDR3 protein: CASSFEGFVEQFF. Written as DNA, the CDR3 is TGCGCCAGCAGCTTTGAGGGATTCGTTGAGCAGTTCTTC.

This CDR3 reads CASSQGLAGSYEQYF. CDR3 in DNA: TGTGCCAGCAGCCAGGGACTAGCGGGCTCCTACGAGCAGTACTTC. The chain is built from TRBV3-1 and TRBJ2-7, with 12 bases fitting TRBD2. V trimming: 3 bases; J trimming: 0 bases; junction bases outside the gene matches: 0. Germline V gene lookup returns CDR1 LGHDT and CDR2 YNNKEL (reference sequence). The CDR3 runs 15 residues.

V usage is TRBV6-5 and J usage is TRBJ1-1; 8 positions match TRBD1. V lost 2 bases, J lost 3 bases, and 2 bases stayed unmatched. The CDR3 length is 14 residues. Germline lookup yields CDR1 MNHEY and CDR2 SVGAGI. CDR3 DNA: TGTGCCAGCAGTTACCAGGGGGCGGACACTGAAGCTTTCTTT. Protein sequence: CASSYQGADTEAFF.

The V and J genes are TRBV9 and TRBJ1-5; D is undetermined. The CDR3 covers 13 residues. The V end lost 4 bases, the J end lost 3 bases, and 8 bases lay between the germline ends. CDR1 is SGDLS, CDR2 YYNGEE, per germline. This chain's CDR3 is CASSLGNNQPQHF. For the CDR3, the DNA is TGTGCCAGCAGCCTGGGAAACAATCAGCCCCAGCATTTT.

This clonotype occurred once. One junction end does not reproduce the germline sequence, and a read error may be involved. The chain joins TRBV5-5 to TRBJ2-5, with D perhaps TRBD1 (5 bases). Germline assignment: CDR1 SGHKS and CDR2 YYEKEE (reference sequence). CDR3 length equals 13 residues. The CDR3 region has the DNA TGTCCCAGCAGCTTGGTAGGGGAAGAGACCCAGTACTTC. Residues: CPSSLVGEETQYF.

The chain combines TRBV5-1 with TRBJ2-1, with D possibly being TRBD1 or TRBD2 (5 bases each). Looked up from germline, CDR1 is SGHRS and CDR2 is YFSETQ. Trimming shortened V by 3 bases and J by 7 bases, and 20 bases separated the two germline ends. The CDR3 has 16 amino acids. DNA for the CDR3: TGCGCCAGCAGCTCCGGGACGGCCAGCGCATGGAATGAGCAGTTCTTC. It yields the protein CASSSGTASAWNEQFF.